These T cell receptor beta chains were read from a single sample in a study of cytomegalovirus exposure and HLA in healthy donors. Assay: immunoSEQ multiplex PCR; the TCRdb copy retains only in-frame clones and omits some. The data contain 200,000 or so clones, about 85% of them seen just once; the ten biggest clones take up 1% to 1.5%. Sequenced input: PBMCs. The receptors shown here come from a human donor in good health. CDR3s include the opening cysteine and the closing phenylalanine or tryptophan. The D gene is left open where the match is weak. Expanded clones are given a class, and other clones once, few, many or no size at all.

d_call clone_size j_call v_call cdr3_aa cdr3_nt
- few TRBJ1-1 TRBV5-5 CASSAQPDTEAFF TGTGCCAGCAGCGCACAACCAGACACTGAAGCTTTCTTT
- - TRBJ1-5 TRBV7-2 CASSLPGRPQHF TGTGCCAGCAGCTTACCAGGTCGACCCCAGCATTTT
TRBD1 - TRBJ1-1 TRBV18 CASSGQGGTEAFF TGTGCCAGCTCCGGACAGGGTGGCACTGAAGCTTTCTTT
- - TRBJ2-5 TRBV7-9 CASSLELARVGETQYF TGTGCCAGCAGCTTAGAACTCGCGAGGGTGGGGGAGACCCAGTACTTC
TRBD2 - TRBJ2-7 TRBV5-1 CASRPSSGRAIYEQYF TGCGCCAGCCGGCCCAGCTCCGGGAGGGCCATCTACGAGCAGTACTTC
- - TRBJ1-4 TRBV29-1 CSVEDQGEKLFF TGCAGCGTTGAAGATCAGGGGGAAAAACTGTTTTTT
TRBD1 - TRBJ2-7 TRBV28 CASSGGGQGTYEQYF TGTGCCAGCAGCGGGGGGGGACAGGGGACCTACGAGCAGTACTTC
TRBD2 - TRBJ2-3 TRBV11-2 CASRAGLGGDTQYF TGTGCCAGCAGGGCAGGACTCGGGGGGGATACGCAGTATTTT
TRBD1 - TRBJ1-1 TRBV29-1 CSGDRGNTEAFF TGCAGCGGGGACAGGGGGAACACTGAAGCTTTCTTT
- - TRBJ2-5 TRBV5-1 CASSLRWGAETQYF TGCGCCAGCAGCTTGAGATGGGGAGCAGAGACCCAGTACTTC
- - TRBJ2-1 TRBV25-1 CASSENREANEQFF TGTGCCAGCAGTGAAAATAGAGAGGCAAATGAGCAGTTCTTC
TRBD2 - TRBJ2-1 TRBV7-3 CASSPAGWGRAFGEQFF TGTGCCAGCAGCCCGGCCGGATGGGGGAGGGCCTTTGGTGAGCAGTTCTTC
TRBD2 - TRBJ2-7 TRBV5-4 CASSPGASGGTEQYF TGTGCCAGCAGCCCGGGAGCTAGCGGGGGTACGGAGCAGTACTTC
TRBD1 - TRBJ1-1 TRBV7-8 CASSFPHRGLDTEAFF TGTGCCAGCAGCTTCCCTCACAGGGGGCTGGACACTGAAGCTTTCTTT
- once TRBJ2-7 TRBV7-9 CSSSLESAIYEQYF TGTTCCAGCAGCTTAGAGTCTGCTATATACGAGCAGTACTTC
TRBD1 - TRBJ2-1 TRBV10-3 CAIKGDRGSGEQFF TGTGCCATCAAGGGGGACAGGGGATCTGGTGAGCAGTTCTTC
- - TRBJ2-3 TRBV5-5 CASSHDTSPQYF TGTGCCAGCAGCCATGACACTTCTCCCCAGTATTTT
TRBD1 once TRBJ1-2 TRBV28 CASSSGQGNYGYTF TGTGCCAGCAGTAGCGGACAGGGTAACTATGGCTACACCTTC
TRBD1 few TRBJ2-7 TRBV29-1 CSVVAGQGVNEQYF TGCAGCGTTGTAGCGGGACAGGGGGTAAACGAGCAGTACTTC
TRBD1 - TRBJ2-3 TRBV5-4 CASSLRDRGSTDTQYF TGTGCCAGCAGCTTGAGGGACAGGGGGAGCACAGATACGCAGTATTTT
TRBD1 few TRBJ2-7 TRBV25-1 CASLGQGAHEQYF TGTGCCAGCCTCGGACAGGGGGCCCACGAGCAGTACTTC
TRBD2 - TRBJ2-7 TRBV27 CASKIRTSGTYEQYF TGTGCCAGCAAAATCCGGACTAGCGGGACGTACGAGCAGTACTTC
TRBD2 - TRBJ2-4 TRBV19 CATSGRSHYIQYF TGTGCCACTAGCGGGAGGTCCCATTACATTCAGTACTTC
TRBD2 - TRBJ2-1 TRBV11-3 CASSPLAGTSGRNEQFF TGTGCCAGCAGCCCATTAGCCGGGACTAGCGGGAGGAATGAGCAGTTCTTC
TRBD2 - TRBJ2-1 TRBV29-1 CSVGGGGVNEQFF TGCAGCGTTGGCGGGGGAGGAGTGAATGAGCAGTTCTTC
TRBD1 few TRBJ2-6 TRBV7-3 CASSFLAGGSSGANVLTF TGTGCCAGCAGCTTCCTGGCAGGGGGTAGCTCTGGGGCCAACGTCCTGACTTTC
TRBD1 - TRBJ2-1 TRBV5-8 CASSDRDSTYNEQFF TGTGCCAGCAGCGACCGGGACAGTACCTACAATGAGCAGTTCTTC
TRBD1 - TRBJ1-2 TRBV19 CASSRTGNYGYTF TGTGCCAGTAGTCGGACAGGAAACTATGGCTACACCTTC